Shown below are 17 T cell receptor beta chains from a single sample sequenced in a study of response to subunit inactivated influenza vaccine (dated by TCRdb to 2016 to 2018). The library was generated by RT-PCR. The sample was run on an Illumina HiSeq 2500. TCRdb passed the public sequencing reads through fastp at Q25 and MiXCR, retaining productive beta sequences. Every entry covers one CDR3 protein and lists the most common genes and DNA from its rows. For this sample the table gives 550,000 to 800,000 distinct CDR3 sequences, of which about 15% were detected only once. Of the sample, approximately 10% falls within the top ten clones. This specimen was PBMCs from blood, taken roughly 12 days after vaccination. Source of these receptors: a man aged 45-60 years who received an inactivated influenza vaccine. Donor details come from another sample of the same person, matched by shared clones.

The rearrangement uses TRBV4-3 and TRBJ2-2, with TRBD2 as a possible D gene (5 bases). The CDR3 runs to 14 residues. Trimming took 6 bases from V and 4 from J, leaving 12 bases between them. The germline CDR1 and CDR2 sequences are LGHNA and YSLEER. The chain's CDR3 is CASRISEGTGELFF. The DNA for the CDR3 is TGCGCCAGCAGGATTAGTGAGGGCACCGGGGAGCTGTTTTTT.

This sequence joins TRBV4-1 and TRBJ1-5; D gene uncertain. Germline CDR1 is MGHRA and CDR2 is YSYEKL. The CDR3 loop spans 15 amino acids. The V end was cut by 2 bases, the J end by 7 bases, with 15 bases between. The CDR3 sequence is CASSQLLLPGQPQHF. The CDR3 DNA sequence: TGCGCCAGCAGCCAACTACTTTTACCGGGGCAGCCCCAGCATTTT.

There are a few counts of this clonotype. The chain has TRBV6-2 or TRBV6-3 and TRBJ1-2; 7 bases are a match to TRBD1. In germline, CDR1 is MNHEY, CDR2 SVGEGT. The CDR3 has 16 residues. The junction had 11 bases not matched to a gene; V was cut back by 6 bases and J by 1 base. This CDR3 reads CASSLSEGQLNYGYTF. The CDR3 DNA is TGTGCCAGCAGCCTATCGGAGGGACAGCTTAACTATGGCTACACCTTC.

The chain joins TRBV28 to TRBJ2-1; 13 positions agree with TRBD2. The CDR3 runs to 16 residues. J was trimmed by 7 bases and V by 5 bases; bases with no gene match: 8. CDR1 is MDHEN, CDR2 SYDVKM, per germline. CDR3 region: CASSVVLAGGRNEQFF. The CDR3 DNA follows: TGTGCCAGCAGTGTAGTACTAGCGGGAGGGCGGAATGAGCAGTTCTTC.

This clonotype occurred a few times. The chain links TRBV29-1 to TRBJ2-7; weak D call: TRBD1 (6 bases). From germline, CDR1 is SQVTM and CDR2 ANQGSEA. This CDR3 region has 15 residues. The ends were cut back, 1 base at V and 2 bases at J, with 15 bases in the middle. The CDR3 DNA sequence: TGCAGCGTTGAAGGTCGCTCAGGGGTGACCTACGAGCAGTACTTC. Translating gives CSVEGRSGVTYEQYF.

The rearrangement uses TRBV7-9 and TRBJ2-2, with D possibly matching TRBD1 (5 bases). Germline V gene lookup returns CDR1 SEHNR and CDR2 FQNEAQ (reference sequence). The V end was cut by 6 bases, the J end by 1 base, with 15 bases between. This CDR3 comprises 16 residues. DNA for the CDR3: TGTGCCAGCAGTCGGTCTTCAGGGTTGAACACCGGGGAGCTGTTTTTT. Amino acid sequence: CASSRSSGLNTGELFF.

This clonotype was counted ten times or more. The chain employs TRBV7-2 and TRBJ2-3; D not resolved. This CDR3 comprises 13 residues. Germline CDR1 SGHTA, CDR2 FQGNSA. With 1 base removed from V and 3 bases from J, the gap between germline ends came to 5 bases. This CDR3 reads CASSLGRTDTQYF. CDR3 nucleotides: TGTGCCAGCAGCTTAGGCCGGACAGATACGCAGTATTTT.

The chain links TRBV5-1 to TRBJ2-7; D might be TRBD1 (5 bases). The CDR3 is 14 residues long. V was trimmed by 4 bases and J by 2 bases, leaving 13 bases between them. Germline V CDR1 and CDR2: SGHRS, YFSETQ. The CDR3 DNA reads as TGCGCCAGCAGCCCCTCAGGGAACGCCTACGAGCAGTACTTC. Its translation: CASSPSGNAYEQYF.

This clonotype has more than one count but fewer than ten. This chain links TRBV24-1 with TRBJ2-2, with D possibly matching TRBD1 (5 bases). The CDR3 runs 15 residues. Germline V gives CDR1 KGHDR, CDR2 SFDVKD. Deletions cut 3 bases from V and 1 base from J, with 8 bases between. CDR3: CATSDMTENTGELFF. The CDR3 DNA reads as TGTGCCACCAGTGATATGACAGAGAACACCGGGGAGCTGTTTTTT.

This chain uses TRBV7-9 with TRBJ2-5; 8 bases agree with TRBD2. The CDR3 runs to 14 residues. Trimming cost V 5 bases and J 4 bases; bases outside gene matches: 6. Germline V gene lookup returns CDR1 SEHNR and CDR2 FQNEAQ (reference sequence). The CDR3 spells CASSRSGRRETQYF. Written as DNA, the CDR3 is TGTGCCAGCAGCAGAAGCGGGAGAAGAGAGACCCAGTACTTC.

This clonotype was found many times. The chain employs TRBV29-1 and TRBJ2-5; 8 bases agree with TRBD1. This CDR3 has 17 residues. The germline V gene has CDR1 SQVTM and CDR2 ANQGSEA. The V gene end was trimmed by 7 bases and the J gene end by 2 bases; junction bases not matched to a gene: 18. The CDR3 coding sequence is TGCAGCGCCTTATACGAGACAGGGGCGCACCTTCAAGAGACCCAGTACTTC. Its protein is CSALYETGAHLQETQYF.

This clonotype was detected a few times. At one end the junction does not follow the germline gene, possibly because of a read error. The chain links TRBV7-7 to TRBJ2-7; 8 positions agree with TRBD2. The CDR3 loop spans 14 amino acids. The germline V gene encodes CDR1 SSHAT and CDR2 FNYEAQ (reference sequence). This CDR3 is CASSLGAGDNEQYF. CDR3 sequence (DNA): TGTGCTAGCAGCTTAGGAGCGGGGGACAACGAGCAGTACTTC.

The chain has TRBV20-1 and TRBJ1-5, with D hard to call. The V gene lost 6 bases and the J gene lost 2 bases, with 11 bases spanning the gap. The germline CDR1 and CDR2 sequences are DFQATT and SNEGSKA (reference sequence). This CDR3 spans 13 amino acids. The CDR3 region has the DNA TGCAGTGCCGACGGCTACGGCAATCAGCCCCAGCATTTT. It translates to CSADGYGNQPQHF.

This clonotype was counted only a few times. The chain carries TRBV12-3 or TRBV12-4 and TRBJ2-2; tentative D call: TRBD2 (6 bases). V was shortened by 3 bases and J by 6 bases, with 11 bases between the two germline ends. The CDR3 length is 14 residues. DNA of the CDR3: TGTGCCAGCAGTTTGGGGGGAGGCCCCGGGGAGCTGTTTTTT. Translation gives CASSLGGGPGELFF.

In its sample, this clonotype was seen many times. This rearrangement joins TRBV19 to TRBJ2-3, with D perhaps TRBD1 (7 bases). The CDR3 totals 13 residues. CDR1 and CDR2 from the germline V gene are LNHDA and SQIVND (reference sequence). The V end was cut by 7 bases, the J end by 6 bases, with 14 bases between. CDR3 region: CASTPSGGDTQYF. The CDR3 nucleotides are TGTGCCAGTACCCCATCAGGGGGGGATACGCAGTATTTT. The full variable domain, in which reference TRBV19 and TRBJ2-3 provide the parts outside the CDR3, is DGGITQSPKYLFRKEGQNVTLSCEQNLNHDAMYWYRQDPGQGLRLIYYSQIVNDFQKGDIAEGYSVSREKKESFPLTVTSAQKNPTAFYLCASTPSGGDTQYFGPGTRLTVL.

This clonotype has a handful of counts. The chain uses TRBV5-5 and TRBJ1-4; D unresolved. The CDR3 covers 14 residues. Germline CDR1 reads SGHKS; CDR2 reads YYEKEE (reference sequence). Trimming cost V 3 bases and J 5 bases, with 11 bases left between them. CDR3 amino acids: CASSSGALNEKLFF. In nucleotides, the CDR3 is TGTGCCAGCAGCTCGGGAGCTCTGAATGAAAAACTGTTTTTT.

Concerning this clonotype: Possible read error: a much larger clone is one base away. The missing conserved phenylalanine or tryptophan at the end of this CDR3 makes a read error likely. V and J are TRBV5-1 and TRBJ2-3; the match to TRBD2 covers 10 bases. Germline V gives CDR1 SGHRS, CDR2 YFSETQ. The CDR3 loop spans 16 amino acids. J gave up 2 bases and V 0 bases, and 3 bases lay outside the gene matches. As DNA, the CDR3 is TGCGCCAGCAGCTTGGTAGCGGGGGGATCCACAGATACGCAGTATTTA. Protein sequence: CASSLVAGGSTDTQYL.